One sample yielded the 8 T cell receptor beta chains listed below, sequenced in a study of T cell responses to AZD1222 COVID-19 vaccine. Clones were read by immunoSEQ multiplex PCR, and TCRdb kept only the in-frame ones, dropping some. The sample has approximately 67,000 clones; roughly 85% are singletons. The material sequenced was peripheral blood, taken on day 0 of AZD1222 vaccination. The receptors were gathered from an adult in good health.

The genes are TRBV23-1 and TRBJ1-2; 7 positions match TRBD1. TRBV23-1 is known as an ORF, though its function is uncertain. J was trimmed by 5 bases and V by 0 bases; bases with no gene match: 12. The CDR3 totals 17 residues. Written as DNA, the CDR3 is TGCGCCAGCAGTCAATCCGTTGGGGAGGGGGCGAGGTATGGCTACACCTTC. This codes for CASSQSVGEGARYGYTF.

To note about this clone: One junction end does not reproduce the germline sequence, and a read error may be involved. This sequence joins TRBV18 and TRBJ2-1; D remains ambiguous. Per the germline V gene, CDR1 is KGHSH and CDR2 is LQKENI. This CDR3 has 13 amino acids. This CDR3 is CASSPPPRNGQFF. The CDR3 bases are TGTGCCAGCTCACCACCGCCTAGGAATGGGCAGTTCTTC.

In the case of this clone: Different DNA sequences within this sample yield the same CDR3. This sequence joins TRBV5-1 and TRBJ1-5; D unresolved. Germline V gene data show CDR1 as SGHRS and CDR2 as YFSETQ. The CDR3 has 14 amino acids. Trimming pared 0 bases from V and 3 bases from J, leaving 7 bases between. The CDR3: CASSLEGPNQPQHF. The CDR3 coding sequence is TGCGCCAGCAGCTTGGAAGGACCCAATCAGCCCCAGCATTTT.

The chain couples TRBV19 to TRBJ1-5, with a tentative D call TRBD1 (5 bases). The CDR3 runs to 14 residues. V lost 11 bases and J lost 2, with 16 bases in between. Looked up from germline, CDR1 is LNHDA and CDR2 is SQIVND (reference sequence). The DNA for the CDR3 is TGTGCCTCCGACGGTGGGGGTGGCAATCAGCCCCAGCATTTT. Translated: CASDGGGGNQPQHF.

This clone turned up a few times. The DNA for the CDR3 is TGTGCCAGCAGTTCCCTTATCTACGGAACAGGGGAACAGCAGTACTTC. Its translation: CASSSLIYGTGEQQYF. The V and J genes are TRBV25-1 and TRBJ2-7; 7 bases are a match to TRBD1. Germline V CDR1 and CDR2: MGHDK, SYGVNS. This CDR3 has 16 amino acids. V lost 5 bases and J lost 8; bases outside the gene matches: 18.

The chain joins TRBV5-4 to TRBJ2-3; unclear D gene. Germline CDR1 SGHNT, CDR2 YYREEE (reference sequence). Trimming took 1 base from V and 0 from J, leaving 9 bases between them. CDR3 length: 15 residues. As DNA, the CDR3 is TGTGCCAGCAGCTTGAGGTCTGATAGCACAGATACGCAGTATTTT. Translating gives CASSLRSDSTDTQYF. The whole variable domain, remainder taken from reference TRBV5-4 and TRBJ2-3, is ETGVTQSPTHLIKTRGQQVTLRCSSQSGHNTVSWYQQALGQGPQFIFQYYREEENGRGNFPPRFSGLQFPNYSSELNVNALELDDSALYLCASSLRSDSTDTQYFGPGTRLTVL.

The chain recombines TRBV28 with TRBJ1-6; 7 bases agree with TRBD1. V lost 8 bases, J lost 7 bases, and 2 bases stayed unmatched. This CDR3 region has 12 residues. CDR1 is MDHEN, CDR2 SYDVKM, per germline. In nucleotides, the CDR3 is TGTGCCAGCCGGGACAGAAATTCACCCCTCCACTTT. Translated, it gives CASRDRNSPLHF.

The V call is TRBV7-2, the J call TRBJ2-2, with 8 bases fitting TRBD1. V dropped 5 bases and J dropped 7; count of bases not matched to a gene: 6. The length of the CDR3 is 14 residues. Per the germline V gene, CDR1 is SGHTA and CDR2 is FQGNSA. The DNA for the CDR3 is TGTGCCAGCAGCCCAGGGGGCGCAGGCGGGGAGCTGTTTTTT. Translated: CASSPGGAGGELFF.